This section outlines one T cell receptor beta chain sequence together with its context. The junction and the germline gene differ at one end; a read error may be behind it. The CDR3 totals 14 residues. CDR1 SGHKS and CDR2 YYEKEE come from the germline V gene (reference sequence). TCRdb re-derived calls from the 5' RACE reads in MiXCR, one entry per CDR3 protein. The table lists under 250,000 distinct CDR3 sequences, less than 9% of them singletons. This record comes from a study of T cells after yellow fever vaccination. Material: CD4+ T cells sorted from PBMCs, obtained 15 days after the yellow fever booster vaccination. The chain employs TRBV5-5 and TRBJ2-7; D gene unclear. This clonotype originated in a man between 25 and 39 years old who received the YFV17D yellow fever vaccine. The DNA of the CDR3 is TGTGCCATCAGCTTGCCTGCGGCCTCCTACGAGCAGTACTTC. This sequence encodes CAISLPAASYEQYF.